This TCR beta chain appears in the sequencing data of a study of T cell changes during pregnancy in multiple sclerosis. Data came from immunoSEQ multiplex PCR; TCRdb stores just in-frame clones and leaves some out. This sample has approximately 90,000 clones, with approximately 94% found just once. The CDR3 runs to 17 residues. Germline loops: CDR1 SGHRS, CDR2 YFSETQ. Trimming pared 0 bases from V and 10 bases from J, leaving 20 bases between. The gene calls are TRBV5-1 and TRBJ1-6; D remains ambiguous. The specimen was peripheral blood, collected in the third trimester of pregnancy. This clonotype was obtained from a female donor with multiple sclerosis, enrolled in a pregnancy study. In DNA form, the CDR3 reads TGCGCCAGCAGCTTGGGGGCTAGGACGGACTTTGGGTCACCCCTCCACTTT. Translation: CASSLGARTDFGSPLHF.